This is a list of T cell receptor beta chains from one sample in a study of regulatory T cells in long-lasting Graves disease. TCRdb reprocessed the multiplex PCR reads with MiXCR, giving one entry per CDR3 protein. This sample has over 200,000 distinct CDR3 sequences, with approximately 20% found just once. The sequences come from peripheral blood mononuclear cells (PBMCs), collected at new diagnosis, from a patient treated with antithyroid drugs. These receptors originate from a female donor with Graves disease. Both conserved end residues are part of each CDR3. The order of the fields is V gene, D gene, clone size, J gene, CDR3 protein, CDR3 DNA. A D gene is named only where the DNA matches it firmly. Only some rows state a clone size, as once, few, many or a class for expanded clones.

>TRBV28|.|many|TRBJ2-7
CASSRGRQGFYRF
TGTGCCAGCTCCAGGGGCCGCCAGGGCTTTTACAGATTC
>TRBV5-6|.|.|TRBJ1-2
CASSLGGFYGYTF
TGTGCCAGCAGCTTGGGGGGATTCTATGGCTACACCTTC
>TRBV29-1|.|.|TRBJ2-3
CSVGSTDTQYF
TGCAGCGTTGGTTCTACAGATACGCAGTATTTT
>TRBV6-1|.|many|TRBJ2-1
CASSQRPYNEQFF
TGTGCCAGCTCCCAGAGGCCCTACAATGAGCAGTTCTTC
>TRBV6-2/TRBV6-3|TRBD2|many|TRBJ2-3
CASSSGLAGGSNTQYF
TGTGCCAGCAGTTCGGGACTAGCGGGAGGATCAAATACGCAGTATTTT
>TRBV12-3/TRBV12-4|TRBD1|many|TRBJ2-5
CASRGTGRKETQYF
TGTGCCAGCAGGGGGACAGGACGAAAAGAGACCCAGTACTTC
>TRBV19|TRBD2|many|TRBJ2-1
CASSGSGRASYNEQFF
TGTGCCAGTAGTGGTAGCGGGAGGGCCTCCTACAATGAGCAGTTCTTC
>TRBV7-8|TRBD2|few|TRBJ2-3
CASSPTSGWEDTQYF
TGTGCCAGCAGCCCAACTAGCGGGTGGGAAGATACGCAGTATTTT
>TRBV24-1|TRBD1|many|TRBJ2-2
CATSDFAGGNTGELFF
TGTGCCACCAGTGATTTCGCAGGGGGAAACACCGGGGAGCTGTTTTTT
>TRBV7-9|.|many|TRBJ2-5
CASSSPLDSQETQYF
TGTGCCAGCAGTTCTCCGTTGGACTCCCAAGAGACCCAGTACTTC
>TRBV20-1|TRBD2|many|TRBJ2-7
CSARVLGEGSYEQYF
TGCAGTGCTAGGGTCTTGGGGGAGGGATCCTACGAGCAGTACTTC
>TRBV5-1|.|.|TRBJ2-1
CASSLELTGPLNEQFF
TGCGCCAGCAGCTTGGAACTTACGGGGCCTCTCAATGAGCAGTTCTTC
>TRBV10-2|TRBD1|many|TRBJ1-1
CASRQRDSIEAFF
TGCGCCAGCAGACAACGGGACAGCATTGAAGCTTTCTTT
>TRBV20-1|.|many|TRBJ2-7
CSASGNFAYEQYF
TGCAGTGCTAGCGGGAACTTTGCCTACGAGCAGTACTTC
>TRBV12-3/TRBV12-4|.|many|TRBJ1-2
CASSSLYGVNYGYTF
TGTGCCAGCAGTTCATTATACGGGGTTAACTATGGCTACACCTTC
>TRBV5-5|.|many|TRBJ1-3
CASSRGGGPGNTIYF
TGTGCCAGCAGCCGTGGGGGGGGCCCCGGAAACACCATATATTTT
>TRBV20-1|TRBD2|many|TRBJ2-7
CSARAGGPAYEQYF
TGCAGTGCTAGAGCGGGAGGGCCAGCCTACGAGCAGTACTTC
>TRBV2|.|many|TRBJ2-6
CASSAEISGANVLTF
TGTGCCAGCAGTGCGGAGATCTCTGGGGCCAACGTCCTGACTTTC
>TRBV7-2|TRBD1|few|TRBJ2-7
CASSFTGGNYEQYF
TGTGCCAGCAGCTTTACAGGGGGCAATTACGAGCAGTACTTC
>TRBV20-1|.|.|TRBJ1-1
CSARAGYTEAFF
TGCAGTGCTAGAGCAGGGTACACTGAAGCTTTCTTT
>TRBV7-9|.|few|TRBJ2-1
CASSLVLAGKQFF
TGTGCCAGCAGCTTAGTTTTGGCGGGAAAGCAGTTCTTC
>TRBV12-3/TRBV12-4|.|many|TRBJ1-1
CASSLGQGDPAFF
TGTGCCAGCAGCCTGGGACAAGGAGATCCGGCTTTCTTT
>TRBV7-9|TRBD2|many|TRBJ2-3
CASSLGVAGGIDTQYF
TGTGCCAGCAGCTTAGGAGTAGCGGGAGGCATTGATACGCAGTATTTT